A single sample is the source of the 30 T cell receptor beta chains below, sequenced in a study of T-cell reconstitution after alpha-beta-depleted transplantation in children. Unique molecular identifiers featured in how the TCRbeta library was prepared. One entry per CDR3 protein results from TCRdb running MiXCR on the PCR reads. The sample includes around 100,000 distinct CDR3 sequences, around 7% of them seen just once. The sequencing here drew on PBMCs, taken before TCRalphabeta/CD19-depleted stem cell transplant. The receptors were gathered from a boy aged 2 to 10 with acute lymphoblastic leukemia, due to receive a stem cell transplant.

This clonotype was seen at least ten times. CDR3: CASSHPGQGENYEQYF. In DNA, the CDR3 is TGTGCCAGCAGCCATCCAGGACAGGGAGAGAATTACGAGCAGTACTTC. The gene calls are TRBV7-8 and TRBJ2-7; 8 bases align to TRBD1. V trimming: 5 bases; J trimming: 4 bases; junction bases outside the gene matches: 13. Germline CDR1 SGHVS, CDR2 FQNEAQ. The CDR3 length is 16 residues. The full variable domain, completed using reference TRBV7-8 and TRBJ2-7, is GAGVSQSPRYKVAKRGQDVALRCDPISGHVSLFWYQQALGQGPEFLTYFQNEAQLDKSGLPSDRFFAERPEGSVSTLKIQRTQQEDSAVYLCASSHPGQGENYEQYFGPGTRLTVT.

Only a few counts were recorded for this clonotype. This rearrangement joins TRBV10-3 to TRBJ1-1, with D uncertain. Germline assignment: CDR1 ENHRY and CDR2 SYGVKD. V dropped 3 bases and J dropped 3 bases, with 8 bases sitting between them. This CDR3 contains 13 residues. The CDR3, as DNA: TGTGCCATCAGTGACGGGAGGGACACTGAAGCTTTCTTT. It encodes CAISDGRDTEAFF.

Many counts were recorded for this clonotype. This chain links TRBV6-2 or TRBV6-3 with TRBJ2-7, with TRBD1 as a possible D gene (6 bases). Trimming pared 2 bases from V and 5 bases from J, leaving 22 bases between. The CDR3 length is 17 residues. Germline CDR1 and CDR2: MNHEY and SVGEGT. The CDR3 DNA is TGTGCCAGCAGTTACACTAACAGGGATGCGTCTGCCGACGAGCAGTACTTC. Translated: CASSYTNRDASADEQYF.

This clonotype was counted at least ten times. V gene TRBV3-1 combines with J gene TRBJ1-6; D may be TRBD1 (6 bases). The CDR3 has 13 amino acids. Germline V CDR1 and CDR2: LGHDT, YNNKEL (reference sequence). V dropped 4 bases and J dropped 10 bases, with 11 bases sitting between them. CDR3 amino acids: CASSPGVWSPLHF. The CDR3 nucleotides read TGTGCCAGCAGCCCAGGGGTTTGGTCACCCCTCCACTTT.

The gene calls are TRBV5-1 and TRBJ2-3, with D hard to call. Per germline, CDR1 SGHRS and CDR2 YFSETQ. The CDR3 spans 14 residues. V lost 0 bases and J 5 bases, leaving 10 bases between the germline ends. Written as DNA, the CDR3 is TGCGCCAGCAGCTTGGTGCCTACCCAAGATACGCAGTATTTT. Protein sequence: CASSLVPTQDTQYF. The full variable domain, in which reference TRBV5-1 and TRBJ2-3 provide the parts outside the CDR3, is KAGVTQTPRYLIKTRGQQVTLSCSPISGHRSVSWYQQTPGQGLQFLFEYFSETQRNKGNFPGRFSGRQFSNSRSEMNVSTLELGDSALYLCASSLVPTQDTQYFGPGTRLTVL.

This clonotype appeared many times. This chain links TRBV7-9 with TRBJ2-1; 11 nucleotides line up with TRBD1. CDR1 and CDR2 (germline): SEHNR, FQNEAQ (reference sequence). V trimming: 6 bases; J trimming: 9 bases; junction bases outside the gene matches: 1. The CDR3 sequence is 12 residues long. The CDR3: CASRDRGREQFF. CDR3 nucleotides: TGTGCCAGCAGGGACAGGGGGCGTGAGCAGTTCTTC. Full variable domain (rest looked up from reference TRBV7-9 and TRBJ2-1): DTGVSQNPRHKITKRGQNVTFRCDPISEHNRLYWYRQTLGQGPEFLTYFQNEAQLEKSRLLSDRFSAERPKGSFSTLEIQRTEQGDSAMYLCASRDRGREQFFGPGTRLTVL.

The genes are TRBV2 and TRBJ2-1; 14 bases are shared with TRBD2. CDR1 is SNHLY, CDR2 FYNNEI, per germline. The CDR3 runs 17 residues. With 6 bases clipped from V and 10 bases from J, the junction kept 14 bases outside the gene matches. The chain's CDR3 is CASRQTSGGVGDEEQFF. CDR3 in DNA: TGTGCCAGCAGGCAGACTAGCGGGGGGGTAGGGGATGAGGAGCAGTTCTTC.

This clonotype was counted between two and nine times. V usage is TRBV4-1 and J usage is TRBJ2-2; D perhaps matches TRBD1 (6 bases). There are 13 residues in the CDR3. The germline V gene encodes CDR1 MGHRA and CDR2 YSYEKL. V shed 2 bases and J shed 8 bases, with 9 bases lying between them. For the CDR3, the DNA is TGCGCCAGCAGCCAACGGACAGAAGGGGAGCTGTTTTTT. As protein: CASSQRTEGELFF.

This clonotype was counted at least ten times. The gene calls are TRBV7-9 and TRBJ1-2; 8 bases align to TRBD1. Trimming took 5 bases from V and 3 from J; bases not matched to a gene: 8. CDR1 and CDR2 from the germline V gene are SEHNR and FQNEAQ (reference sequence). The CDR3 is 15 residues long. CDR3 region: CASSEISTGDYGYTF. Written as DNA, the CDR3 is TGTGCCAGCAGCGAAATATCGACAGGGGACTATGGCTACACCTTC.

This clonotype was recorded at least ten times. The chain has TRBV4-2 and TRBJ1-2, with D hard to call. V was cut by 1 base and J by 5 bases, with 14 bases left in between. The germline V gene encodes CDR1 LGHNA and CDR2 YNFKEQ. CDR3 length equals 15 residues. The CDR3 here is CASSQVALRAYGYTF. The CDR3 nucleotides are TGTGCCAGCAGCCAAGTCGCCTTGAGGGCATATGGCTACACCTTC.

This clonotype was detected only a few times. This chain links TRBV4-3 with TRBJ1-4; D might be TRBD1 (6 bases). V was cut by 8 bases and J by 1 base, with 17 bases left in between. Germline V CDR1 and CDR2: LGHNA, YSLEER. The CDR3 sequence is 16 residues long. The CDR3 DNA sequence: TGCGCCAGCGGCACCTCAGACAGGATAACTAATGAAAAACTGTTTTTT. Its protein product is CASGTSDRITNEKLFF.

This clonotype turned up a few times. At one end, the junction sequence differs from germline, possibly due to a read error. The rearrangement links TRBV20-1 to TRBJ2-7; TRBD2 matches at 9 bases. Germline V lookup: CDR1 DFQATT, CDR2 SNEGSKA (reference sequence). The CDR3 runs to 15 residues. The CDR3 DNA follows: TGCTGTGCTAGAGATTTGCGGGGGGGCATTTACGAGCAGTACTTC. Its translation: CCARDLRGGIYEQYF.

This clonotype was seen repeatedly, ten times or more. This sequence joins TRBV24-1 and TRBJ2-1; 10 bases agree with TRBD2. The germline V gene has CDR1 KGHDR and CDR2 SFDVKD. Trimming took 3 bases from V and 6 from J; bases not matched to a gene: 4. The CDR3 totals 15 residues. CDR3: CATSDPSGGPNEQFF. The CDR3 nucleotides are TGTGCCACCAGTGATCCTAGCGGGGGCCCCAATGAGCAGTTCTTC.

This clonotype was seen more than once but under ten times. The CDR3 DNA reads as TGTGCCAGCAGCGTGGGCCACAGGGGCCACTACGAGCAGTACTTC. Its translation: CASSVGHRGHYEQYF. The chain couples TRBV27 to TRBJ2-7, with TRBD1 identical over 7 bases. The V gene's germline CDR1 is MNHEY and CDR2 SMNVEV (reference sequence). V lost 6 bases, J lost 3 bases, and 11 bases stayed unmatched. The CDR3 loop spans 15 amino acids.

The chain carries TRBV3-1 and TRBJ1-3; D is ambiguous. CDR3 size: 15 residues. Trimming left V 1 base short and J 0 bases short, with 7 bases between. Germline values: CDR1 LGHDT, CDR2 YNNKEL (reference sequence). The DNA for the CDR3 is TGTGCCAGCAGCCAAGGAGGAGGCTCTGGAAACACCATATATTTT. This encodes CASSQGGGSGNTIYF.

This clonotype has a count of ten or more. The chain employs TRBV11-1 and TRBJ1-4; no reliable D call. Germline V gene sequence: CDR1 SGHAT, CDR2 FQDESV (reference sequence). Trimming pared 5 bases from V and 0 bases from J, leaving 19 bases between. This CDR3 has 18 amino acids. CDR3 protein: CASSPDPYDWATNEKLFF. The DNA for the CDR3 is TGTGCCAGCAGCCCAGACCCCTACGATTGGGCAACTAATGAAAAACTGTTTTTT.

The chain carries TRBV2 and TRBJ2-7; D may be TRBD2 (5 bases). Germline loops: CDR1 SNHLY, CDR2 FYNNEI. The CDR3 totals 16 residues. V shed 4 bases and J shed 1 base, with 17 bases lying between them. CDR3: CASSGGYSQRSYEQYF. CDR3 sequence (DNA): TGTGCCAGCAGTGGAGGGTATAGCCAGAGGTCCTACGAGCAGTACTTC.

The CDR3, as DNA: TGTGCCAGCAGCTTAGACCAGAGCTGGGGAGAAAAACTGTTTTTT. It translates to CASSLDQSWGEKLFF. The chain links TRBV7-9 to TRBJ1-4; D remains ambiguous. Germline assignment: CDR1 SEHNR and CDR2 FQNEAQ (reference sequence). Trimming pared 1 base from V and 8 bases from J, leaving 14 bases between. The CDR3 sequence is 15 residues long.

This chain connects TRBV2 to TRBJ1-2; tentative D call: TRBD1 (5 bases). The germline V and J ends were trimmed by 1 base and 2 bases, with 11 bases remaining between them. Germline values: CDR1 SNHLY, CDR2 FYNNEI. CDR3 size: 15 residues. CDR3 sequence: CASSEDFGGNYGYTF. In DNA, the CDR3 is TGTGCCAGCAGTGAAGATTTTGGGGGAAACTATGGCTACACCTTC.

V gene TRBV9 combines with J gene TRBJ2-3; TRBD2 matches at 8 bases. The CDR3 sequence is 17 residues long. V shed 0 bases, J shed 1 base, and the junction held 7 bases outside the gene matches. CDR1 is SGDLS and CDR2 is YYNGEE in the germline V gene. CDR3 sequence reads: CASSVAPISGGTDTQYF. The CDR3 bases are TGTGCCAGCAGCGTAGCGCCGATTAGCGGGGGCACAGATACGCAGTATTTT.

The rearrangement joins TRBV28 to TRBJ1-5, with 9 bases fitting TRBD1. This CDR3 has 16 amino acids. Germline assignment: CDR1 MDHEN and CDR2 SYDVKM. Unmatched junction bases numbered 8, after V lost 6 bases and J lost 2 bases. CDR3 region: CASRNRDRVGNQPQHF. The CDR3 DNA follows: TGTGCCAGCAGGAACCGGGACAGGGTGGGCAATCAGCCCCAGCATTTT.

In its sample, this clonotype was seen a few times. The V call is TRBV5-1, the J call TRBJ2-1; 9 bases fit TRBD1. The CDR3 has 14 residues. CDR1 and CDR2 (germline): SGHRS, YFSETQ. J was trimmed by 8 bases and V by 1 base; bases with no gene match: 4. The CDR3 protein is CASSLTGGLDEQFF. CDR3 DNA: TGCGCCAGCAGCTTGACAGGGGGCCTCGATGAGCAGTTCTTC.

The CDR3 DNA is TGTGCCAGCAGTTCGTTCCGGACTAGCAGTACGGAGGAGACCCAGTACTTC. This sequence encodes CASSSFRTSSTEETQYF. The chain recombines TRBV12-3 or TRBV12-4 with TRBJ2-5; TRBD2 matches 8 bases. Trimming at V came to 4 bases and at J to 5 bases, leaving 15 bases not matched to a gene. This CDR3 has 17 amino acids.

There are many counts of this clonotype. V usage is TRBV12-3 or TRBV12-4 and J usage is TRBJ2-7, with 8 positions matching TRBD2. After removal of 2 bases from V and 2 bases from J, the junction contained 5 bases not matched to a gene. The length of the CDR3 is 15 residues. The DNA for the CDR3 is TGTGCCAGCAGTTTAACCGGGACTAGTCCCTACGAGCAGTACTTC. Its protein is CASSLTGTSPYEQYF.

This clonotype has at least ten counts. The V call is TRBV5-6, the J call TRBJ1-1; no clear D gene. The CDR3 spans 11 residues. The V end was cut by 2 bases, the J end by 7 bases, with 6 bases between. Germline CDR1 SGHDT, CDR2 YYEEEE. The CDR3 bases are TGTGCCAGCAGCTTTATAAGTGAAGCTTTCTTT. It codes for CASSFISEAFF.

This clonotype was observed many times. The chain is built from TRBV3-1 and TRBJ1-1, with no clear D. V was cut by 5 bases and J by 5 bases, with 9 bases left in between. CDR1 and CDR2 (germline): LGHDT, YNNKEL (reference sequence). CDR3 length: 12 residues. CDR3 DNA: TGTGCCAGCAGCTCAAGTGGGACTGAAGCTTTCTTT. Translating it yields CASSSSGTEAFF.

In its sample, this clonotype was seen many times. The V and J genes are TRBV7-9 and TRBJ2-3; 7 bases align to TRBD2. The CDR3 is 16 amino acids. V lost 5 bases to trimming and J lost 1 base; unmatched junction nucleotides: 9. Germline V gene data show CDR1 as SEHNR and CDR2 as FQNEAQ (reference sequence). As DNA, the CDR3 is TGTGCCAGCAGCCACCCTCTAGCGGACGGCACAGATACGCAGTATTTT. Amino acid sequence: CASSHPLADGTDTQYF.

This clonotype showed up many times. The V call is TRBV5-6, the J call TRBJ1-6, with D hard to call. Germline V gene lookup returns CDR1 SGHDT and CDR2 YYEEEE. The CDR3 runs to 15 residues. V was shortened by 0 bases and J by 0 bases, with 4 bases between the two germline ends. The CDR3 coding sequence is TGTGCCAGCAGCTTGGGAAGCTCCTATAATTCACCCCTCCACTTT. Its protein is CASSLGSSYNSPLHF.

A remark on this clonotype: A junction end diverges from the germline sequence, so it may reflect a read error. The V and J genes are TRBV11-2 and TRBJ2-3; D ambiguous. In germline, CDR1 is SGHAT, CDR2 FQNNGV. This CDR3 region has 15 residues. CDR3 DNA sequence: TGTGCCAGCAGCGCACGGACGGATGGCACAGATACGAAGTATTTT. Translated, it gives CASSARTDGTDTKYF.

This clonotype was found a few times. The chain has TRBV27 and TRBJ2-3, with D unclear. Germline CDR1 MNHEY, CDR2 SMNVEV (reference sequence). Trimming stripped 3 bases from V and 6 bases from J, with 4 bases between. The CDR3 extends over 11 amino acids. CDR3 sequence (DNA): TGTGCCAGCAGTTTCGTGGATACGCAGTATTTT. Translation: CASSFVDTQYF.